These 14 T cell receptor beta chains were sequenced from one sample in a study of blood T cell repertoires in COVID-19. TCRdb keeps only in-frame clones here, not all; method: immunoSEQ multiplex PCR. The table shows 250,000 or so clones, with roughly 81% occurring only once. The sample comprised peripheral blood. The receptors shown here come from a man aged 45-65 years with acute or convalescent COVID-19.

V usage is TRBV7-3 and J usage is TRBJ2-2; the D is unclear. Between the trimmed V and J ends, which lost 1 base and 4 bases, there was a span of 16 bases. Germline V CDR1 and CDR2: SGHTA, FQGTGA. The CDR3 has 17 amino acids. The CDR3 reads CASSLSVQTAATGELFF. The CDR3 bases are TGTGCCAGCAGCTTAAGTGTCCAAACAGCCGCCACCGGGGAGCTGTTTTTT.

The V gene is TRBV6-5, the J gene TRBJ1-2; D ambiguous. Per germline, CDR1 MNHEY and CDR2 SVGAGI. Trimming pared 0 bases from V and 4 bases from J, leaving 12 bases between. CDR3 size: 15 residues. CDR3 coding DNA: TGTGCCAGCAGTTACTCATCCGGGTTGGGCTATGGCTACACCTTC. Protein: CASSYSSGLGYGYTF.

In its sample, this clone was seen once. The V gene is TRBV2, the J gene TRBJ1-5; 9 bases agree with TRBD1. CDR3 length: 16 amino acids. Germline V gene data show CDR1 as SNHLY and CDR2 as FYNNEI. V was clipped by 5 bases and J by 5 bases; unmatched bases: 10. The CDR3 reads CASSSGGTGYYQPQHF. CDR3 nucleotides: TGTGCCAGCAGTAGTGGCGGGACAGGGTACTATCAGCCCCAGCATTTT.

The gene calls are TRBV18 and TRBJ1-5, with 8 bases lining up with TRBD1. The CDR3 spans 15 residues. With 3 bases clipped from V and 2 bases from J, the junction kept 3 bases outside the gene matches. The V gene's germline CDR1 is KGHSH and CDR2 LQKENI. The CDR3: CASSPGQVRNQPQHF. The CDR3 DNA is TGTGCCAGCTCACCGGGACAGGTTCGCAATCAGCCCCAGCATTTT. Looking up the rest from reference TRBV18 and TRBJ1-5 gives the full variable domain: NAGVMQNPRHLVRRRGQEARLRCSPMKGHSHVYWYRQLPEEGLKFMVYLQKENIIDESGMPKERFSAEFPKEGPSILRIQQVVRGDSAAYFCASSPGQVRNQPQHFGDGTRLSIL.

This chain joins TRBV10-3 and TRBJ2-5; no clear D. The germline gives CDR1 ENHRY, CDR2 SYGVKD. Between the trimmed V and J ends, which lost 6 bases and 5 bases, there was a span of 13 bases. CDR3 size: 13 residues. The CDR3 region is CAIRSAAPETQYF. CDR3 bases: TGTGCCATCAGATCTGCGGCGCCGGAGACCCAGTACTTC.

The rearrangement links TRBV14 to TRBJ2-1; no definite D call. The germline V gene encodes CDR1 SGHDN and CDR2 FVKESK. The CDR3 length is 12 residues. V lost 1 base, J lost 12 bases, and 10 bases lay in between. The CDR3: CASSQGFYWQFF. The CDR3 DNA reads TGTGCCAGCAGCCAAGGTTTCTATTGGCAGTTCTTC.

The chain joins TRBV10-2 to TRBJ2-7, with TRBD1 as a possible D gene (5 bases). The CDR3 contains 13 residues. The V gene lost 9 bases and the J gene lost 2 bases, with 14 bases spanning the gap. Germline CDR1 and CDR2: WSHSY and SAAADI. The CDR3 here is CASLQEVPYEQYF. The CDR3, as DNA: TGCGCCAGTTTACAGGAAGTACCCTACGAGCAGTACTTC.

The chain uses TRBV28 and TRBJ2-1; D gene unclear. V was clipped by 8 bases and J by 7 bases, with 15 bases between them. The CDR3 extends over 13 amino acids. The V gene's germline CDR1 is MDHEN and CDR2 SYDVKM. Here the CDR3 DNA reads TGTGCCAGCCTTAGCCCTTCTGAAAATGAGCAGTTCTTC. Encoded protein: CASLSPSENEQFF.

The chain links TRBV5-1 to TRBJ2-7; no reliable D call. The CDR3 has 13 amino acids. Germline CDR1 is SGHRS and CDR2 is YFSETQ. V was cut by 1 base and J by 1 base, with 6 bases left in between. The CDR3 sequence: CASSLTPSYEQYF. The CDR3 nucleotides read TGCGCCAGCAGCTTGACACCTTCCTACGAGCAGTACTTC.

This clone was recorded only once. The chain couples TRBV7-3 to TRBJ2-5, with 7 bases identical to TRBD2. The CDR3 is 15 amino acids. The V gene's germline CDR1 is SGHTA and CDR2 FQGTGA. V trimming: 1 base; J trimming: 3 bases; junction bases outside the gene matches: 5. Written as DNA, the CDR3 is TGTGCCAGCAGCTTAAAACCTAGCGGTGAAGAGACCCAGTACTTC. Translated, it gives CASSLKPSGEETQYF.

The rearrangement uses TRBV7-9 and TRBJ1-5, with a tentative D call TRBD1 (5 bases). This CDR3 has 14 residues. The germline CDR1 and CDR2 sequences are SEHNR and FQNEAQ (reference sequence). V was trimmed by 3 bases and J by 5 bases, leaving 11 bases between them. For the CDR3, the DNA is TGTGCCAGCAGCTTGGGGGAGGGATATCAGCCCCAGCATTTT. It translates to CASSLGEGYQPQHF. Supplemented by reference TRBV7-9 and TRBJ1-5, the full variable domain reads DTGVSQNPRHKITKRGQNVTFRCDPISEHNRLYWYRQTLGQGPEFLTYFQNEAQLEKSRLLSDRFSAERPKGSFSTLEIQRTEQGDSAMYLCASSLGEGYQPQHFGDGTRLSIL.

In this sample, this clone turned up once. The genes are TRBV6-5 and TRBJ1-2, with D possibly being TRBD1 (6 bases). The CDR3 totals 15 residues. V was pared by 7 bases and J by 5 bases, with 20 bases between. Germline V gene lookup returns CDR1 MNHEY and CDR2 SVGAGI. The CDR3 DNA is TGTGCCAGCACCGACGGGGGGGGCACAACTTATGGCTACACCTTC. Protein product: CASTDGGGTTYGYTF.

The chain is built from TRBV18 and TRBJ2-2; the match to TRBD1 covers 7 bases. The length of the CDR3 is 12 residues. Per the germline V gene, CDR1 is KGHSH and CDR2 is LQKENI. CDR3 in DNA: TGTGCAGGGGGCAGAAACACCGGGGAGCTGTTTTTT. It translates to CAGGRNTGELFF.

V gene TRBV3-1 (or the pseudogene TRBV3-2) combines with J gene TRBJ2-5, with 9 bases that match TRBD1. This CDR3 spans 16 amino acids. V dropped 3 bases and J dropped 3; count of bases not matched to a gene: 8. CDR1 is LGHDT, CDR2 YNNKEL, per germline (reference sequence). The CDR3 region has the DNA TGTGCCAGCAGCCACTCCGACAGGGGGGTAGAAGAGACCCAGTACTTC. This encodes CASSHSDRGVEETQYF.